The 4 T cell receptor beta chains below were found in one sample sequenced in a study of T cell repertoires in cytomegalovirus infection. These receptors have no known antigen. TCRdb recomputed calls from the reads with MiXCR, one row per CDR3 protein. The data hold more than 55,000 distinct CDR3 sequences, with roughly 20% observed a single time. Material: CD8+ T cells from cultured PBMCs, obtained from culture after CMV antigen stimulation. The receptors stem from a human donor in good health (CMV status not recorded). Some clones in this sample may be carry-over from other donors' samples.

This clonotype appeared a few times. J is TRBJ2-1 and V is TRBV11-3, with 9 bases that match TRBD2. In germline, CDR1 is SGHNT, CDR2 YENEEA. The CDR3 contains 15 residues. Trimming took 4 bases from V and 9 from J; bases not matched to a gene: 10. CDR3 DNA: TGTGCCAGCAGCTCCCGGCGGGGGGGCCGGAGTGAGCAGTTCTTC. The encoded protein is CASSSRRGGRSEQFF. The full variable domain, with the rest looked up from reference TRBV11-3 and TRBJ2-1, is EAGVVQSPRYKIIEKKQPVAFWCNPISGHNTLYWYLQNLGQGPELLIRYENEEAVDDSQLPKDRFSAERLKGVDSTLKIQPAELGDSAVYLCASSSRRGGRSEQFFGPGTRLTVL.

This clonotype has only a few counts. The V call is TRBV12-3 or TRBV12-4, the J call TRBJ2-2; D is unresolved. This CDR3 comprises 14 residues. The V and J ends lost 3 bases and 3 bases respectively, with 8 bases between them. The CDR3 DNA sequence: TGTGCCAGCAGTTTTAGTCTCCACACCGGGGAGCTGTTTTTT. Its translation: CASSFSLHTGELFF.

This clonotype showed up just a few times. The chain recombines TRBV5-4 with TRBJ1-2; D gene uncertain. From germline, CDR1 is SGHNT and CDR2 YYREEE (reference sequence). Trimming cost V 2 bases and J 7 bases, with 18 bases left between them. The CDR3 covers 15 residues. CDR3: CASSFGGGEVSGYTF. Here the CDR3 DNA reads TGTGCCAGCAGCTTTGGAGGCGGGGAAGTCTCTGGCTACACCTTC.

The chain couples TRBV7-9 to TRBJ1-1, with D tentatively TRBD1 (6 bases). Germline V CDR1 and CDR2: SEHNR, FQNEAQ (reference sequence). With 4 bases removed from V and 2 bases from J, the gap between germline ends came to 14 bases. CDR3 length: 15 residues. The CDR3 DNA is TGTGCCAGCAGCTCCTGGACAGCGCCTAACACTGAAGCTTTCTTT. Encoded protein: CASSSWTAPNTEAFF.